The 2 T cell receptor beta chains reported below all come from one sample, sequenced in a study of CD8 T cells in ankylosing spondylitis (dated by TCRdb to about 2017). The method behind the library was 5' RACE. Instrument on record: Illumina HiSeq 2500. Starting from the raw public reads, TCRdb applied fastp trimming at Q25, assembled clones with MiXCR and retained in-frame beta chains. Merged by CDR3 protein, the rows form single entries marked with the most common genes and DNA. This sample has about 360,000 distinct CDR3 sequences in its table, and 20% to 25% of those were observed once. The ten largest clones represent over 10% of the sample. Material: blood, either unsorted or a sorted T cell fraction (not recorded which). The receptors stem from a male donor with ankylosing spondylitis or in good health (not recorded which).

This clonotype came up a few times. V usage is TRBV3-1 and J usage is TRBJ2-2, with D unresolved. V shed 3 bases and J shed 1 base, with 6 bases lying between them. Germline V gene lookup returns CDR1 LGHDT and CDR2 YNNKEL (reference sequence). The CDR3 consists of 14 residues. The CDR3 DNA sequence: TGTGCCAGCAGCCACACCGGGAACACCGGGGAGCTGTTTTTT. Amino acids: CASSHTGNTGELFF.

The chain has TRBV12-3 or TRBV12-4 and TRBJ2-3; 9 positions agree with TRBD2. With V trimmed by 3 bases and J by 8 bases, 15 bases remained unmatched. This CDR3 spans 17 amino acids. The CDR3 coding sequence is TGTGCCAGCAGTTTCCCGCCGACTAGCGGATGGGAGGGTACGCAGTATTTT. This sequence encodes CASSFPPTSGWEGTQYF.